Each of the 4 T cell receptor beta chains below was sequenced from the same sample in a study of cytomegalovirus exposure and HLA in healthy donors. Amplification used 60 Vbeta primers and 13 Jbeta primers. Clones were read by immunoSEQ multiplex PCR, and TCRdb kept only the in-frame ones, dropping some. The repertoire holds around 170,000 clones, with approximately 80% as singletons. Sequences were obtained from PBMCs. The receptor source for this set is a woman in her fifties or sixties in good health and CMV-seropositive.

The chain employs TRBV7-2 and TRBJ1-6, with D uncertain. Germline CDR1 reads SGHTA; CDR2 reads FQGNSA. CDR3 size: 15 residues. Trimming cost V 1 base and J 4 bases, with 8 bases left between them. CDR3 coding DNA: TGTGCCAGCAGCTTAGTCGGGTCTTATAATTCACCCCTCCACTTT. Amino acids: CASSLVGSYNSPLHF.

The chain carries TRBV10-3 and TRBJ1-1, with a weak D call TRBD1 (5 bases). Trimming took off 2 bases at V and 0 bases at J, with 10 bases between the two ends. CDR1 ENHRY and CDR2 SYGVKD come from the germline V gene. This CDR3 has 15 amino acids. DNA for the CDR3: TGTGCCATCAGTGAGACGGGACTTATGAACACTGAAGCTTTCTTT. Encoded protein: CAISETGLMNTEAFF.

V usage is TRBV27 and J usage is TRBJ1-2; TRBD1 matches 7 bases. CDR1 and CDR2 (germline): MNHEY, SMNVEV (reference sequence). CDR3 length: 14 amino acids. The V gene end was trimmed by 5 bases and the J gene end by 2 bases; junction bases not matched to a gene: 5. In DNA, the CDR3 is TGTGCCAGCAGTCCCTCGGGACAGAACTATGGCTACACCTTC. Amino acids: CASSPSGQNYGYTF.

In DNA form, the CDR3 reads TGTGCCAGCAGCTACGGACTAGAGGGCGAGCAGTACTTC. This codes for CASSYGLEGEQYF. The V and J genes are TRBV7-6 and TRBJ2-7; 7 positions match TRBD2. V shed 4 bases, J shed 6 bases, and the junction held 6 bases outside the gene matches. The CDR3 is 13 residues long. Germline loops: CDR1 SGHVS, CDR2 FNYEAQ.